This T cell receptor (beta chain) was recovered during a study of blood T cell repertoires in COVID-19. Whole-study context: COVID-19 samples, acute and convalescent, were from the United States, Italy and Spain. PBMCs, B-cell-depleted T cells, or T cells provided the cDNA or gDNA that made up the material.

This table comes from immunoSEQ multiplex PCR, and its TCRdb copy is limited to in-frame clones, with some not included. The sample includes approximately 270,000 clones, 70% to 90% of them seen just once. Each participant's cohort was designated according to participant-reported clinical history. Germline assignment: CDR1 LGHNA and CDR2 YNFKEQ. V was pared by 0 bases and J by 5 bases, with 9 bases of the junction left unmatched. The length of the CDR3 is 17 residues. The V call is TRBV4-2, the J call TRBJ2-2; 7 nucleotides match TRBD2. Sequences were obtained from PBMCs or T cells enriched from blood (not recorded which). The sequence was collected from a woman in her 50s who had recovered from COVID-19. Here the CDR3 DNA reads TGTGCCAGCAGCCAAGAGCAGCGGGGAATAGGAACCGGGGAGCTGTTTTTT. Translation gives CASSQEQRGIGTGELFF.